This entry is about one TCR beta chain. What it recognizes is unknown. These data originate in a study of cytomegalovirus exposure and HLA in healthy donors. Whole-study context: The same platform was used for the 120 validation repertoires and the 500 to 700 first-cohort repertoires, a later analysis reported. Findings of the study overall: Cytomegalovirus association was listed for approximately 160 TCR beta chains. Among TCR sequences, most were rare, though some public TCRs appeared in many donors.

Looked up from germline, CDR1 is LNHDA and CDR2 is SQIVND (reference sequence). The CDR3 has 15 residues. Trimming shortened V by 5 bases and J by 0 bases, and 14 bases separated the two germline ends. Using immunoSEQ multiplex PCR, the repertoire was profiled, and TCRdb retains in-frame clones only, with some absent. Of about 120,000 clones in the sample, roughly 95% were seen once. Source material: PBMCs. The sequence derives from a man between 18 and 29 years old in good health and CMV-seronegative. This chain uses TRBV19 with TRBJ2-7; D remains ambiguous. CDR3 sequence reads: CASSSDLGLSYEQYF. The CDR3 region has the DNA TGTGCCAGTAGTTCTGACCTTGGGCTCTCCTACGAGCAGTACTTC.